This T cell receptor beta chain comes out of a study of blood T cell repertoires in COVID-19. For the study at large: Donors in the United States, Italy and Spain gave samples during acute or convalescent COVID-19. Sources were T cells, B-cell-depleted T cells, or PBMCs; the material itself was cDNA or gDNA.

Using immunoSEQ multiplex PCR, the repertoire was profiled, and TCRdb retains in-frame clones only, with some absent. The data hold about 150,000 clones, with about 80% observed a single time. V was clipped by 0 bases and J by 0 bases, with 6 bases between them. This CDR3 has 14 amino acids. The germline gives CDR1 GTSNPN, CDR2 SVGIG (reference sequence). The participants were between roughly 18 and 100 years old and came from about two dozen US areas. Symptom resolution, clearance, or two negative PCRs marked donors in Cohort 3 as recovered. The chain joins TRBV30 to TRBJ1-5; D uncertain. The TCR comes from a man in his forties or fifties who had recovered from COVID-19. Sequences were obtained from PBMCs or T cells enriched from blood (not recorded which). The CDR3 is CAWSVVYSNQPQHF. CDR3 bases: TGTGCCTGGAGTGTAGTCTATAGCAATCAGCCCCAGCATTTT.